A selection of T cell receptor beta chains follows, all from one sample in a study of T cell responses to AZD1222 COVID-19 vaccine. TCRdb keeps only in-frame clones here, not all; method: immunoSEQ multiplex PCR. Among 140,000 to 150,000 clones listed, around nine tenths were seen once. Sequencing was performed on peripheral blood, taken on day 0 of AZD1222 vaccination. The receptor source for this set is an adult in good health. Both conserved end residues are part of each CDR3. The D gene is left open where the match is weak. Expanded clones get a size class; other rows say once, few or many, or leave the size out.

J gene,D gene,V gene,clone size,CDR3 DNA,CDR3 protein
TRBJ1-2,.,TRBV4-3,.,TGCGCCAGCAGCCAAGATTGGAGTGGCTACACCTTC,CASSQDWSGYTF
TRBJ1-1,TRBD1,TRBV28,.,TGTGCCATGAAGGGACAGGGCTCAAGGACTGAAGCTTTCTTT,CAMKGQGSRTEAFF
TRBJ1-1,TRBD1,TRBV19,.,TGTGCCAGTAGTGGACAGGGAAACACTGAAGCTTTCTTT,CASSGQGNTEAFF
TRBJ1-1,.,TRBV11-2,.,TGTGCCAGCAGCACAGCCACTGAAGCTTTCTTT,CASSTATEAFF
TRBJ2-5,.,TRBV6-2/TRBV6-3,.,TGTGCCAGCAGTTGGACAGCTTACCAAGAGACCCAGTACTTC,CASSWTAYQETQYF
TRBJ2-3,.,TRBV30,.,TGTGCCTGGAGTGTACGACACAATACGCAGTATTTT,CAWSVRHNTQYF
TRBJ2-7,.,TRBV6-5,once,TGTGCCAGCAGTTACGGTTTCTTGAGGGCTCGTCGCGAGCAGTACTTC,CASSYGFLRARREQYF
TRBJ1-1,TRBD1,TRBV19,.,TGTGCCAGTATAGACAGGGGTGGACGATCAAACACTGAAGCTTTCTTT,CASIDRGGRSNTEAFF
TRBJ2-3,TRBD2,TRBV3-1/TRBV3-2,.,TGTGCCAGCAGCCAAGATAGGACTAGATCAGATACGCAGTATTTT,CASSQDRTRSDTQYF
TRBJ1-6,.,TRBV9,.,TGTGCCAGCAGCACGAAAGCGAATTCACCCCTCCACTTT,CASSTKANSPLHF
TRBJ1-4,.,TRBV28,.,TGTGCCAGCAGTTTAGTTTATTCTTTGGTCGGAGCTAATGAAAAACTGTTTTTT,CASSLVYSLVGANEKLFF
TRBJ2-7,.,TRBV7-3,.,TGTGCCAGCAGCTTAAGCGGTGGGCAGACCTACGAGCAGTACTTC,CASSLSGGQTYEQYF
TRBJ1-5,.,TRBV7-9,.,TGTGCCAGCAGCTTAGGAAATCAGCCCCAGCATTTT,CASSLGNQPQHF
TRBJ1-6,TRBD1,TRBV7-6,.,TGTGCCAGCAGCCCGCGAGGGACGCAGGGGGTGGTAGATTCACCCCTCCACTTT,CASSPRGTQGVVDSPLHF
TRBJ1-5,.,TRBV24-1,.,TGTGCCACCCCTTACCAGCCGGGACACCGGGTTCCTAGCAATCAGCCCCAGCATTTT,CATPYQPGHRVPSNQPQHF
TRBJ2-2,.,TRBV2,.,TGTGCCAGCAGTGTACAGGTCACCGGGGAGCTGTTTTTT,CASSVQVTGELFF
TRBJ1-2,.,TRBV7-2,.,TGTGCCAGCAGCACCCCCGGGACACCCTATGGCTACACCTTC,CASSTPGTPYGYTF
TRBJ2-1,TRBD1,TRBV6-5,.,TGTGCCAGCAGTTATACGGGACAGGGGTTTAATGAGCAGTTCTTC,CASSYTGQGFNEQFF
TRBJ1-1,.,TRBV4-3,.,TGCGCCAGCAGCCAAGATGGTGCCCCGAACACTGAAGCTTTCTTT,CASSQDGAPNTEAFF
TRBJ2-1,TRBD2,TRBV11-2,.,TGTGCCAGCAGAACGGTGGGGAGGGCCTACAATGAGCAGTTCTTC,CASRTVGRAYNEQFF
TRBJ2-1,TRBD2,TRBV7-9,.,TGTGCCAGCAGCTCCACAGGAGCGGGAGAGGGGGGCAATGAGCAGTTCTTC,CASSSTGAGEGGNEQFF
TRBJ2-6,.,TRBV6-2/TRBV6-3,.,TGTGCCAGCAGTTACTCGAGTGGGGAATCCTCTGGGGCCAACGTCCTGACTTTC,CASSYSSGESSGANVLTF
TRBJ1-2,.,TRBV5-1,.,TGCGCCAGCAGCTTGGTTGGGGGCGCGGACTATGGCTACACCTTC,CASSLVGGADYGYTF
TRBJ1-1,.,TRBV6-5,once,TGTGCCAGCAGTTCGCAGCAGGGTCGGGGTACTGAAGCTTTCTTT,CASSSQQGRGTEAFF
TRBJ1-1,.,TRBV11-2,.,TGTGCCAGCAGCTTCTTGGGGGGAACTGAAGCTTTCTTT,CASSFLGGTEAFF
TRBJ2-3,.,TRBV11-3,.,TGTGCCAGCAGCTTAGATGGCAGCACAGATACGCAGTATTTT,CASSLDGSTDTQYF